This is a list of T cell receptor beta chains from one sample in a study of T cells of healthy individuals. MiXCR was run by TCRdb on the 5' RACE reads, yielding one entry per CDR3 protein. Of fewer than 75,000 distinct CDR3 sequences detected, 15% to 20% appear once; the ten largest clones hold about 4.3%. The receptors here all came from a human donor in good health. Both conserved end residues are part of each CDR3.

V gene: TRBV28; J gene: TRBJ2-1; CDR3 length: 18; CDR3 protein: CASSSFSFRDRRYNEQFF
V gene: TRBV12-3/TRBV12-4; J gene: TRBJ2-1; CDR3 length: 11; CDR3 protein: CASRGEHEQFF
V gene: TRBV20-1; J gene: TRBJ2-2; CDR3 length: 14; CDR3 protein: CSASAGGDTGELFF
V gene: TRBV2; J gene: TRBJ2-3; CDR3 length: 16; CDR3 protein: CASSDRGQGARDTQYF
V gene: TRBV10-3; J gene: TRBJ2-3; CDR3 length: 14; CDR3 protein: CAIRAAGDTDTQYF
V gene: TRBV2; J gene: TRBJ1-1; CDR3 length: 13; CDR3 protein: CASSLNGDTEAFF
V gene: TRBV6-1; J gene: TRBJ2-7; CDR3 length: 15; CDR3 protein: CASSEVGEGRHEQYF
V gene: TRBV19; J gene: TRBJ2-7; CDR3 length: 14; CDR3 protein: CASSIGGAAYEQYF
V gene: TRBV28; J gene: TRBJ2-4; CDR3 length: 20; CDR3 protein: CASSLTLTDGTGGIKNIQYF
V gene: TRBV11-2; J gene: TRBJ1-2; CDR3 length: 16; CDR3 protein: CASRSLGQGGNYGYTF
V gene: TRBV20-1; J gene: TRBJ2-7; CDR3 length: 14; CDR3 protein: CSANKWDNSYEQYF